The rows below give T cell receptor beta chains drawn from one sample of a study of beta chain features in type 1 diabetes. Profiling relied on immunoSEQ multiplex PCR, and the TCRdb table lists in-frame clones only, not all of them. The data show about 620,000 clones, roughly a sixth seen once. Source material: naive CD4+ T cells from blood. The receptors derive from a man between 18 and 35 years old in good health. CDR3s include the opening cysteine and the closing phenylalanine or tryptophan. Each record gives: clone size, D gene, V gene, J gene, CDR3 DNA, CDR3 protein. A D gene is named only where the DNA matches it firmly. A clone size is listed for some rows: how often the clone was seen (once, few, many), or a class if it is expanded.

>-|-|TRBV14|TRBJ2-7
TGTGCCAGCAGCCAAGTGCGGGGATACGAGCAGTACTTC
CASSQVRGYEQYF
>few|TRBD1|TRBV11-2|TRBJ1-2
TGTGCCAGCAGCGGTGAGGGGGCGAGGGATGGCTACACCTTC
CASSGEGARDGYTF
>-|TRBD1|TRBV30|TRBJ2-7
TGTGCCTGGAGTGGCTCCGGACAGGGGAGCTACGAGCAGTACTTC
CAWSGSGQGSYEQYF
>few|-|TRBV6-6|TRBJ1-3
TGTGCCAGCAGTGGCTTGCGGGAATACTCTGGAAACACCATATATTTT
CASSGLREYSGNTIYF
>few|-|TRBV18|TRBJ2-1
TGTGCCAGCTCACTCGTCGTTTTGGAGCAGTTCTTC
CASSLVVLEQFF
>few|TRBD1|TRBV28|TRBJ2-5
TGTGCCAGCAGTTTGTGGGACAGCCTGGGGGTCCAAGAGACCCAGTACTTC
CASSLWDSLGVQETQYF
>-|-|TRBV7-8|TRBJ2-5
TGTGCCAGCAGCTCGAAGGACAGAGAGACCCAGTACTTC
CASSSKDRETQYF
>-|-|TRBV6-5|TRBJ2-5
TGTGCCAGCAGTTACCGTTGGGGCCGTGAAGAGACCCAGTACTTC
CASSYRWGREETQYF
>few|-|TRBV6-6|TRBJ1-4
TGTGCCAGCAGTGTAACAGGGACGGGGGAAAAACTGTTTTTT
CASSVTGTGEKLFF
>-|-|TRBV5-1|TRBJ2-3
TGCGCCAGCAGCTTGGTATACAGCAGGACAGATACGCAGTATTTT
CASSLVYSRTDTQYF
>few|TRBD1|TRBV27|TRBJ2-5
TGTGCCAGCAGTTCCCGGGGACAGGGGTGGCAAGAGACCCAGTACTTC
CASSSRGQGWQETQYF
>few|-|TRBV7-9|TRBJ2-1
TGTGCCAGCAGCCCCGACAGTGAGCAGTTCTTC
CASSPDSEQFF
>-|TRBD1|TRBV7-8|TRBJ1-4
TGTGCCAGCAGCTCCCAGGGGGCGCGTGGTGAAAAACTGTTTTTT
CASSSQGARGEKLFF
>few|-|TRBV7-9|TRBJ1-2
TGTGCCAGCAGCCACGACAGGAACTATGGCTACACCTTC
CASSHDRNYGYTF
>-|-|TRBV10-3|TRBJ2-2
TGTGCCATCAGTGAAGGTCCCGGGGAGCTGTTTTTT
CAISEGPGELFF
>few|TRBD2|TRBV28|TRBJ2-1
TGTGCCAGCAGTTTCTTAAGGAGGGACTATTACAATGAGCAGTTCTTC
CASSFLRRDYYNEQFF
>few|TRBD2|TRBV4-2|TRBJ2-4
TGTGCCAGCAGCCAAGAGGCTAGCGGGAGGAGGCACATTCAGTACTTC
CASSQEASGRRHIQYF
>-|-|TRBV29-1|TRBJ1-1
TGCAGCGTTGAGCGTCGGATCTTGAACACTGAAGCTTTCTTT
CSVERRILNTEAFF
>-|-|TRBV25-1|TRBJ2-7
TGTGCCAGCAGTGAATTTACGTCGGATGCGAACGAGCAGTACTTC
CASSEFTSDANEQYF
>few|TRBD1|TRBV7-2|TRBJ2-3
TGTGCCAGCAGCTCGGACAGGGGGCTGGGCACAGATACGCAGTATTTT
CASSSDRGLGTDTQYF
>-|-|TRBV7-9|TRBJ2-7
TGTGCCAGCAGGACTCTCAGAGAAGACTACGAGCAGTACTTC
CASRTLREDYEQYF
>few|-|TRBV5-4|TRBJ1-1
TGTGCCAGCAGCTTATCCTCCAGGGGACTTTCTGAAGCTTTCTTT
CASSLSSRGLSEAFF
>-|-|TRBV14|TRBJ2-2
TGTGCCAGCAGCCGCCGGGACTCCTACACCGGGGAGCTGTTTTTT
CASSRRDSYTGELFF
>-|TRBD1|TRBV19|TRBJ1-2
TGTGCCAGTAGTGCCCGACAGGGGAACGGCTACACCTTC
CASSARQGNGYTF
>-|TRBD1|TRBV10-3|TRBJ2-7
TGTGCCATCGGGACCCAACAGGGGGCGAAGGAGCAGTACTTC
CAIGTQQGAKEQYF
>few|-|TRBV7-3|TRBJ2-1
TGTGCCAGCAGCTCCCAAGGAGGCAGGAATGAGCAGTTCTTC
CASSSQGGRNEQFF
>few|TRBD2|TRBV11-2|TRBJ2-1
TGTGCCAGCAGCCCAGGGGGAGCGGGAGGGCCCAATGAGCAGTTCTTC
CASSPGGAGGPNEQFF
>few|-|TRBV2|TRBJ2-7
TGTGCCAGCAGTGAAGGGTCGAGGGCGAACGAGCAGTACTTC
CASSEGSRANEQYF
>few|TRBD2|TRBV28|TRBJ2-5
TGTGCCAGCAGTTCCCCCGTCCTGCTGCGGGAGCCGATCCAGTACTTC
CASSSPVLLREPIQYF
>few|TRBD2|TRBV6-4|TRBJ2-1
TGTGCCAGCAGTGGAACGGGAGGCTATGAGCAGTTCTTC
CASSGTGGYEQFF
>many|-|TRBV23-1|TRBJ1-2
TGCGCCAGCAGTCAATCGATAACGGCGGAGGACTATGGCTACACCTTC
CASSQSITAEDYGYTF
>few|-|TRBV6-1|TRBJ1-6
TGTGCCGCCGGGACCTATAATTCACCCCTCCACTTT
CAAGTYNSPLHF
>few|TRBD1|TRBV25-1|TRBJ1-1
TGTGCCAGCAGTGGGGACAGGGGAAACACTGAAGCTTTCTTT
CASSGDRGNTEAFF